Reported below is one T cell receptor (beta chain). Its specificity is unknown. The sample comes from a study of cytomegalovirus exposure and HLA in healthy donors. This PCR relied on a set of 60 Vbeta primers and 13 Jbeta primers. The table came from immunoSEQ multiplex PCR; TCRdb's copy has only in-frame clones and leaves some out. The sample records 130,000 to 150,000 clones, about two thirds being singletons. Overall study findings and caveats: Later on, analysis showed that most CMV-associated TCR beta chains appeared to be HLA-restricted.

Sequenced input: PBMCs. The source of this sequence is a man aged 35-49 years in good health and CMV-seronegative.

The DNA for the CDR3 is TGTGCCAGCAGCTTTATCTCAATCTCAGGTAAACATAACTATGGCTACACCTTC. Protein: CASSFISISGKHNYGYTF. The chain carries TRBV5-6 and TRBJ1-2; D is ambiguous. V was trimmed by 2 bases and J by 1 base, leaving 21 bases between them. The CDR3 is made up of 18 amino acids. Germline CDR1 SGHDT, CDR2 YYEEEE.